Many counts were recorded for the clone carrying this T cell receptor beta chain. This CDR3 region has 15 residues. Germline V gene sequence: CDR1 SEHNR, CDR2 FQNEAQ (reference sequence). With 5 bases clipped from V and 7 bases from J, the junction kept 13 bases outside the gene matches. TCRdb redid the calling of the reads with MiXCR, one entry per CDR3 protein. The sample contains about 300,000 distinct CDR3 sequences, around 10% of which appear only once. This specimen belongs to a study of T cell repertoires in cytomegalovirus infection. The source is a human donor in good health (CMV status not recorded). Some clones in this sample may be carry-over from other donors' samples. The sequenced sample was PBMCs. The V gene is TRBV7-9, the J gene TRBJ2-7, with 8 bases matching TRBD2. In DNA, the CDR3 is TGTGCCAGCAGCCCGACGGGACGGCAGCGGGGGGAGCAGTACTTC. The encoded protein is CASSPTGRQRGEQYF.